Shown below are 15 T cell receptor beta chains from a single sample sequenced in a study. MiXCR, run by TCRdb on the RT-PCR reads, gives a single entry per CDR3 protein. The sample has about 680,000 distinct CDR3 sequences; 12% to 15% are singletons. Sample: memory CD4+ T cells from blood. These receptors were collected from a female donor in good health, serving as a healthy control.

This clonotype was found a few times. The gene calls are TRBV28 and TRBJ2-6, with 8 bases matching TRBD1. CDR3 length: 17 amino acids. Trimming removed 5 bases from V and 0 bases from J; junction bases left unmatched: 6. Germline CDR1 MDHEN, CDR2 SYDVKM. In DNA, the CDR3 is TGTGCCAGCAGTGGCGGGGACAGGATCTCTGGGGCCAACGTCCTGACTTTC. Encoded protein: CASSGGDRISGANVLTF.

This clonotype was recorded a few times. The rearrangement links TRBV7-2 to TRBJ1-5; a possible D gene is TRBD1 (5 bases). Germline CDR1 and CDR2: SGHTA and FQGNSA. V was shortened by 2 bases and J by 0 bases, with 8 bases between the two germline ends. This CDR3 comprises 15 residues. CDR3 nucleotides: TGTGCCAGCAGCTTAATGGGGGATAGCAATCAGCCCCAGCATTTT. This codes for CASSLMGDSNQPQHF.

This clonotype was picked up many times. The rearrangement uses TRBV20-1 and TRBJ2-5; TRBD1 matches at 8 bases. V shed 5 bases and J 10 bases; nucleotides not matched to a gene: 12. There are 13 residues in the CDR3. Germline CDR1 DFQATT, CDR2 SNEGSKA (reference sequence). The CDR3 coding sequence is TGCAGTGCTCAGGGGGCCAACATAGGGGGCCAGTACTTC. Its translation is CSAQGANIGGQYF.

This clonotype occurred many times. The rearrangement links TRBV6-5 to TRBJ1-5; D gene uncertain. The germline CDR1 and CDR2 sequences are MNHEY and SVGAGI. Trimming left V 5 bases short and J 4 bases short, with 12 bases between. This CDR3 region has 14 residues. The CDR3: CASSPVGRNQPQHF. DNA for the CDR3: TGTGCCAGCAGTCCGGTGGGGAGGAATCAGCCCCAGCATTTT.

The V call is TRBV5-1, the J call TRBJ1-4, with a weak D call TRBD1 (5 bases). The CDR3 runs to 13 residues. Trimming pared 4 bases from V and 15 bases from J, leaving 19 bases between. The germline V gene has CDR1 SGHRS and CDR2 YFSETQ. The CDR3 reads CASSRSDHPGLFF. As DNA, the CDR3 is TGCGCCAGCAGCCGCTCCGATCATCCAGGGTTGTTTTTT.

This clonotype was recorded a few times. This chain connects TRBV7-2 to TRBJ2-7; 14 nucleotides align to TRBD2. The CDR3 loop spans 15 amino acids. Germline CDR1 SGHTA, CDR2 FQGNSA. With 4 bases clipped from V and 7 bases from J, the junction kept 6 bases outside the gene matches. The CDR3 loop reads CASSSGLAGAWEQYF. CDR3 DNA: TGTGCCAGCAGCTCGGGACTAGCGGGAGCTTGGGAGCAGTACTTC.

The chain couples TRBV24-1 to TRBJ2-1, with D perhaps matching TRBD2 (5 bases). The CDR3 is 15 residues long. Trimming removed 0 bases at V and 6 bases at J, with 11 bases between. Germline V gene data show CDR1 as KGHDR and CDR2 as SFDVKD. CDR3 bases: TGTGCCACCAGTGATTTGGGACCTAGCCGCAATGAGCAGTTCTTC. Translated, it gives CATSDLGPSRNEQFF.

The chain employs TRBV11-2 and TRBJ1-2, with unresolved D. Germline-derived CDR1 and CDR2 are SGHAT and FQNNGV. The V gene lost 2 bases and the J gene lost 0 bases, with 7 bases spanning the gap. The CDR3 covers 14 residues. CDR3 in amino acids: CASSLSIANYGYTF. The CDR3 DNA reads as TGTGCCAGCAGCTTATCCATAGCTAACTATGGCTACACCTTC.

Many counts were recorded for this clonotype. One end of the junction fails to match germline, which may point to a read error. The chain couples TRBV7-9 to TRBJ1-1, with D hard to call. This CDR3 region has 14 residues. Germline values: CDR1 SEHNR, CDR2 FQNEAQ (reference sequence). In nucleotides, the CDR3 is TGCGCCAGCAGCTTGGCTGGGGTGAACACTGAAGCTTTCTTT. Protein sequence: CASSLAGVNTEAFF.

This clonotype appeared many times. The CDR3 DNA is TGCAGTGCCCCGCGGGGGCCGAACACTGAAGCTTTCTTT. Protein product: CSAPRGPNTEAFF. The genes are TRBV20-1 and TRBJ1-1, with D perhaps TRBD1 (6 bases). CDR1 DFQATT and CDR2 SNEGSKA come from the germline V gene (reference sequence). V gave up 6 bases and J gave up 1 base, with 12 bases separating them. The length of the CDR3 is 13 residues.

The chain couples TRBV19 to TRBJ1-5; the D gene is possibly TRBD1 (5 bases). Trimming stripped 7 bases from V and 5 bases from J, with 15 bases between. This CDR3 contains 14 residues. The germline V gene encodes CDR1 LNHDA and CDR2 SQIVND (reference sequence). The CDR3 loop reads CASTPYGGDQPQHF. CDR3 nucleotides: TGTGCCAGTACCCCCTATGGGGGGGATCAGCCCCAGCATTTT.

In its sample, this clonotype was seen once. The gene calls are TRBV20-1 and TRBJ1-1; 10 nucleotides match TRBD1. The CDR3 runs to 15 residues. With 0 bases clipped from V and 5 bases from J, the junction kept 6 bases outside the gene matches. The germline gives CDR1 DFQATT, CDR2 SNEGSKA (reference sequence). CDR3 amino acids: CSARDTGQGLTEAFF. CDR3 bases: TGCAGTGCTAGAGATACGGGACAGGGGCTGACTGAAGCTTTCTTT.

V and J are TRBV6-4 and TRBJ1-2; TRBD1 matches at 8 bases. V trimming: 7 bases; J trimming: 3 bases; junction bases outside the gene matches: 10. There are 15 residues in the CDR3. Germline assignment: CDR1 MRHNA and CDR2 SNTAGT. The DNA for the CDR3 is TGTGCCAGCACTCCAGGACAGGGATCGTACTATGGCTACACCTTC. Translated: CASTPGQGSYYGYTF.

This clonotype was observed a few times. The chain employs TRBV4-3 and TRBJ2-7, with D maybe TRBD1 (6 bases). CDR1 is LGHNA, CDR2 YSLEER, per germline. The ends were cut back, 1 base at V and 3 bases at J, with 7 bases in the middle. CDR3 length: 13 amino acids. The CDR3 sequence: CASSQVGGYEQYF. In nucleotides, the CDR3 is TGCGCCAGCAGCCAAGTAGGGGGCTACGAGCAGTACTTC.

This chain uses TRBV20-1 with TRBJ2-3; 7 positions agree with TRBD2. Germline CDR1 and CDR2: DFQATT and SNEGSKA (reference sequence). The CDR3 loop spans 13 amino acids. J gave up 0 bases and V 5 bases, and 2 bases lay outside the gene matches. The CDR3 protein is CSAGGGSTDTQYF. The CDR3 DNA reads as TGCAGTGCTGGGGGGGGTAGCACAGATACGCAGTATTTT.